The 10 T cell receptor beta chains below come from one sample, sequenced in a study of blood T cell repertoires in COVID-19. Sequencing used immunoSEQ multiplex PCR; TCRdb keeps in-frame clones, though not all of them. This sample has 400,000 to 450,000 clones, with about nine tenths found just once. Sequencing was done on a sample of peripheral blood. The receptors shown here come from a woman aged 25 to 39 with active or convalescent COVID-19.

With regard to this clone: Additional DNA sequences in this sample encode the identical CDR3. The V and J genes are TRBV6-5 and TRBJ2-1, with 7 positions matching TRBD1. The CDR3 extends over 15 amino acids. Trimming removed 0 bases from V and 6 bases from J; junction bases left unmatched: 5. Per the germline V gene, CDR1 is MNHEY and CDR2 is SVGAGI. CDR3 coding DNA: TGTGCCAGCAGTTACTCGCGACAGGGCCGCAATGAGCAGTTCTTC. Translating gives CASSYSRQGRNEQFF.

The chain employs TRBV5-1 and TRBJ2-7, with 8 bases fitting TRBD1. With 4 bases clipped from V and 3 bases from J, the junction kept 9 bases outside the gene matches. The CDR3 contains 15 residues. The germline gives CDR1 SGHRS, CDR2 YFSETQ. The CDR3 bases are TGCGCCAGCAGCACGGATGGACAGGGAATCTACGAGCAGTACTTC. Residues: CASSTDGQGIYEQYF. The whole variable domain, filled in from reference TRBV5-1 and TRBJ2-7, reads KAGVTQTPRYLIKTRGQQVTLSCSPISGHRSVSWYQQTPGQGLQFLFEYFSETQRNKGNFPGRFSGRQFSNSRSEMNVSTLELGDSALYLCASSTDGQGIYEQYFGPGTRLTVT.

V is TRBV19 and J is TRBJ2-1; D gene uncertain. This CDR3 region has 15 residues. Germline V gene sequence: CDR1 LNHDA, CDR2 SQIVND (reference sequence). V was clipped by 0 bases and J by 4 bases, with 10 bases between them. CDR3 amino acids: CASSIDPTEYNEQFF. CDR3 sequence (DNA): TGTGCCAGTAGTATAGATCCCACGGAGTACAATGAGCAGTTCTTC. The variable domain in full, completed from reference TRBV19 and TRBJ2-1, reads DGGITQSPKYLFRKEGQNVTLSCEQNLNHDAMYWYRQDPGQGLRLIYYSQIVNDFQKGDIAEGYSVSREKKESFPLTVTSAQKNPTAFYLCASSIDPTEYNEQFFGPGTRLTVL.

The chain combines TRBV24-1 with TRBJ1-2; no firm D call. The CDR3 loop spans 15 amino acids. Germline CDR1 KGHDR, CDR2 SFDVKD. V was pared by 0 bases and J by 0 bases, with 7 bases between. The CDR3 sequence: CATSDLQKANYGYTF. The CDR3, as DNA: TGTGCCACCAGTGATTTGCAGAAAGCTAACTATGGCTACACCTTC.

The chain combines TRBV7-9 with TRBJ1-1; 9 bases map to TRBD1. V was clipped by 5 bases and J by 2 bases; unmatched bases: 9. Germline CDR1 is SEHNR and CDR2 is FQNEAQ (reference sequence). This CDR3 has 16 amino acids. CDR3 amino acids: CASSPERQGGNTEAFF. In DNA form, the CDR3 reads TGTGCCAGCAGCCCGGAGCGACAGGGGGGAAACACTGAAGCTTTCTTT.

The count of this clone is one. The chain recombines TRBV7-8 with TRBJ1-5, with 7 bases identical to TRBD1. CDR1 is SGHVS and CDR2 is FQNEAQ in the germline V gene. J lost 0 bases, V lost 5 bases, and 4 bases had no gene match. The CDR3 is made up of 15 amino acids. The chain's CDR3 is CASSVTGYSNQPQHF. CDR3 DNA: TGTGCCAGCAGCGTGACAGGGTATAGCAATCAGCCCCAGCATTTT.

The V call is TRBV19, the J call TRBJ2-7, with a weak D call TRBD1 (6 bases). In germline, CDR1 is LNHDA, CDR2 SQIVND (reference sequence). The CDR3 consists of 14 residues. V was pared by 4 bases and J by 2 bases, with 12 bases between. The CDR3 reads CASSTGDATYEQYF. CDR3 sequence (DNA): TGTGCCAGTAGTACAGGGGACGCTACCTACGAGCAGTACTTC.

The chain combines TRBV5-4 with TRBJ2-7; 7 nucleotides agree with TRBD2. The CDR3 totals 15 residues. Losses at the gene ends were 0 bases for V and 4 bases for J; bases not matched to a gene: 7. CDR1 is SGHNT, CDR2 YYREEE, per germline (reference sequence). CDR3 region: CASSLGAGDLYEQYF. CDR3 DNA: TGTGCCAGCAGCTTGGGTGCGGGAGATCTATACGAGCAGTACTTC. Supplemented by reference TRBV5-4 and TRBJ2-7, the full variable domain reads ETGVTQSPTHLIKTRGQQVTLRCSSQSGHNTVSWYQQALGQGPQFIFQYYREEENGRGNFPPRFSGLQFPNYSSELNVNALELDDSALYLCASSLGAGDLYEQYFGPGTRLTVT.

This sequence joins TRBV7-9 and TRBJ2-2, with a tentative D call TRBD2 (5 bases). Trimming removed 0 bases at V and 3 bases at J, with 14 bases between. The germline V gene has CDR1 SEHNR and CDR2 FQNEAQ (reference sequence). The CDR3 extends over 17 amino acids. The CDR3 sequence is CASSLALLAIDTGELFF. The CDR3, as DNA: TGTGCCAGCAGCTTAGCGCTATTAGCGATCGACACCGGGGAGCTGTTTTTT.

This clone came up a few times. The chain employs TRBV6-6 and TRBJ1-2; TRBD1 aligns across 11 bases. The CDR3 is made up of 15 amino acids. Germline V lookup: CDR1 MNHNY, CDR2 SVGAGI (reference sequence). J gave up 3 bases and V 6 bases, and 6 bases lay outside the gene matches. CDR3 in amino acids: CASRQDRGPYYGYTF. DNA of the CDR3: TGTGCCAGCAGGCAGGACAGGGGGCCATACTATGGCTACACCTTC.